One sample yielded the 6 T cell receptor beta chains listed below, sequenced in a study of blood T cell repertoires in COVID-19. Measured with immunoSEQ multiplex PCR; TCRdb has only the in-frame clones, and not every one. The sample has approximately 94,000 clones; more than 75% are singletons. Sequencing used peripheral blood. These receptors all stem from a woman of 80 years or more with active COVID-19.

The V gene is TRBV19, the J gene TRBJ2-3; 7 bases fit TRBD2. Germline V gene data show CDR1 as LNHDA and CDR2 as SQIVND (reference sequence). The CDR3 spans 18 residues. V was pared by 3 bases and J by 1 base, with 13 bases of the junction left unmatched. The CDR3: CASSIVVGGGGGTDTQYF. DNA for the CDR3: TGTGCCAGTAGTATCGTAGTGGGTGGCGGGGGAGGCACAGATACGCAGTATTTT.

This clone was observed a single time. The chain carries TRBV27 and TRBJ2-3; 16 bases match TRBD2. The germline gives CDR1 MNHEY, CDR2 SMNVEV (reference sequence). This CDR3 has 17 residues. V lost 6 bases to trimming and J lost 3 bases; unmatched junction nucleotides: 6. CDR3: CASRGTSGRVRTDTQYF. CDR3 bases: TGTGCCAGCAGAGGGACTAGCGGGAGGGTACGAACAGATACGCAGTATTTT.

Here the CDR3 reads CASSGQGGGRETQYF. The CDR3 region has the DNA TGTGCCAGCAGCGGACAGGGGGGAGGTCGGGAGACCCAGTACTTC. The chain uses TRBV6-5 and TRBJ2-5; 10 bases align to TRBD1. V shed 6 bases, J shed 5 bases, and the junction held 9 bases outside the gene matches. The CDR3 contains 15 residues. The germline V gene encodes CDR1 MNHEY and CDR2 SVGAGI.

CDR3 amino acids: CASSQEGRRTDTQYF. DNA for the CDR3: TGTGCCAGCAGCCAGGAGGGCCGGCGCACAGATACGCAGTATTTT. The rearrangement uses TRBV5-6 and TRBJ2-3; TRBD2 might be the D (6 bases). CDR3 length: 15 residues. Germline values: CDR1 SGHDT, CDR2 YYEEEE. Trimming removed 4 bases at V and 1 base at J, with 13 bases between.

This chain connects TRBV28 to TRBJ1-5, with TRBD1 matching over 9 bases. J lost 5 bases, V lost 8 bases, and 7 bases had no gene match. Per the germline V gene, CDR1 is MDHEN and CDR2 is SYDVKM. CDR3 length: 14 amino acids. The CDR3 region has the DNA TGTGCCAGCCAGTCCTACAGGGGGCATCAGCCCCAGCATTTT. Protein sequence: CASQSYRGHQPQHF. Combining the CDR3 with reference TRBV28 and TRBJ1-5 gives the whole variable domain DVKVTQSSRYLVKRTGEKVFLECVQDMDHENMFWYRQDPGLGLRLIYFSYDVKMKEKGDIPEGYSVSREKKERFSLILESASTNQTSMYLCASQSYRGHQPQHFGDGTRLSIL.

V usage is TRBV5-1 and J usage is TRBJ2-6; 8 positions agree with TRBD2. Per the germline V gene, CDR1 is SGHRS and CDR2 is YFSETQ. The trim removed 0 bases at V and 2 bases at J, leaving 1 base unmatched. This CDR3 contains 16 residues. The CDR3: CASSLVSGAGANVLTF. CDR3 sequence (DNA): TGCGCCAGCAGCTTGGTTAGCGGGGCTGGGGCCAACGTCCTGACTTTC.